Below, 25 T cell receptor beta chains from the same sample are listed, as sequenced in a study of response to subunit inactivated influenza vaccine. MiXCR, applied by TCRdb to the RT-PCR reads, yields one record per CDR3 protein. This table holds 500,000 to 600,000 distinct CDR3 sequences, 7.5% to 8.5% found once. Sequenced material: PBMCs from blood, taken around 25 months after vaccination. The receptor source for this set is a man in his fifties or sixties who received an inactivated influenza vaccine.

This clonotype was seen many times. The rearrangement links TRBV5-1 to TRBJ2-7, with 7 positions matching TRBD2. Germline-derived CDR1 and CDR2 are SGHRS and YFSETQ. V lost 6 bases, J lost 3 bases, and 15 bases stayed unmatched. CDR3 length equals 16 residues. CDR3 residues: CASTMGVAGENYEQYF. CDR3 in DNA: TGCGCCAGCACCATGGGGGTGGCGGGAGAAAACTACGAGCAGTACTTC.

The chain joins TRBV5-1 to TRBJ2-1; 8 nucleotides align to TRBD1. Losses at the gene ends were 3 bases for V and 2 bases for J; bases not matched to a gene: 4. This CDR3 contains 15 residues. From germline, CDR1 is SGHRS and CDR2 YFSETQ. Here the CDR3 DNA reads TGCGCCAGCAGCTCGGCAGGGGGCGCCTACAATGAGCAGTTCTTC. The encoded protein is CASSSAGGAYNEQFF.

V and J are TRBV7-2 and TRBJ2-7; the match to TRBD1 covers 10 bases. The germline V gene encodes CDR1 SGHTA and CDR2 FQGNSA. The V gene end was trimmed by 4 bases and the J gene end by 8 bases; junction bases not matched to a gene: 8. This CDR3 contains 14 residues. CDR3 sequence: CASSSRQGAPKQYF. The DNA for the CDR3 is TGTGCCAGCAGCTCCCGACAGGGGGCCCCCAAGCAGTACTTC. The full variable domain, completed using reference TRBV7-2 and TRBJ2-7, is GAGVSQSPSNKVTEKGKDVELRCDPISGHTALYWYRQSLGQGLEFLIYFQGNSAPDKSGLPSDRFSAERTGGSVSTLTIQRTQQEDSAVYLCASSSRQGAPKQYFGPGTRLTVT.

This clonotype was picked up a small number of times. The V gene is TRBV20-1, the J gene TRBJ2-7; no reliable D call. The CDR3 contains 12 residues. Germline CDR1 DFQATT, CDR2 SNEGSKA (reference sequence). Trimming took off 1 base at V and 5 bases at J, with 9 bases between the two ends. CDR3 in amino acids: CSARGGRDEQYF. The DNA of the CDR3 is TGCAGTGCTAGAGGGGGTCGGGACGAGCAGTACTTC.

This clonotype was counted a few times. CDR3 in amino acids: CAISRTGTNEKLFF. CDR3 coding DNA: TGTGCCATCAGTCGGACAGGGACTAATGAAAAACTGTTTTTT. The rearrangement uses TRBV10-3 and TRBJ1-4, with TRBD1 identical over 8 bases. The trim removed 5 bases at V and 2 bases at J, leaving 1 base unmatched. Germline CDR1 ENHRY, CDR2 SYGVKD. The CDR3 consists of 14 residues.

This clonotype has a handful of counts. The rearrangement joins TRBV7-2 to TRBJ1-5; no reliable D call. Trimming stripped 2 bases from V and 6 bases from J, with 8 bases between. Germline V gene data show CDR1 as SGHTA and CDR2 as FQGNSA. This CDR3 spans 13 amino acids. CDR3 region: CASSLKEGQPQHF. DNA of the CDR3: TGTGCCAGCAGCTTAAAGGAGGGTCAGCCCCAGCATTTT.

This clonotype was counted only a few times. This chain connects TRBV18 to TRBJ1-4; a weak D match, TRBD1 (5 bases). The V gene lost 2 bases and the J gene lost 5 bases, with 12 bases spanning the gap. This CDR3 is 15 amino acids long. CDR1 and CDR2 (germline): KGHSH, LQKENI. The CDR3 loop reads CASSPMGVLNEKLFF. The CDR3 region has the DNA TGTGCCAGCTCACCAATGGGGGTGCTCAATGAAAAACTGTTTTTT. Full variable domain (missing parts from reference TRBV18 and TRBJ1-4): NAGVMQNPRHLVRRRGQEARLRCSPMKGHSHVYWYRQLPEEGLKFMVYLQKENIIDESGMPKERFSAEFPKEGPSILRIQQVVRGDSAAYFCASSPMGVLNEKLFFGSGTQLSVL.

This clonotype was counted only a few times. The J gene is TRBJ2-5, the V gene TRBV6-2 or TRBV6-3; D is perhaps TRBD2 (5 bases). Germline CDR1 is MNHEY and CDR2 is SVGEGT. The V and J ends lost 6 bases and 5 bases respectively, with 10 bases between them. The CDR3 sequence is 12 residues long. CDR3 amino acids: CASRKEEETQYF. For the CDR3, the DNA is TGTGCCAGCAGGAAGGAGGAGGAGACCCAGTACTTC.

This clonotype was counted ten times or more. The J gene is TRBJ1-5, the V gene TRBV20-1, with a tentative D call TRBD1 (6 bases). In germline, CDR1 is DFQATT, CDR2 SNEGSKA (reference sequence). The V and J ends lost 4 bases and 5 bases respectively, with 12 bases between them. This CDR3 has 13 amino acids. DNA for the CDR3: TGCAGTGCTACCGAACAGGGAGATCAGCCCCAGCATTTT. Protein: CSATEQGDQPQHF.

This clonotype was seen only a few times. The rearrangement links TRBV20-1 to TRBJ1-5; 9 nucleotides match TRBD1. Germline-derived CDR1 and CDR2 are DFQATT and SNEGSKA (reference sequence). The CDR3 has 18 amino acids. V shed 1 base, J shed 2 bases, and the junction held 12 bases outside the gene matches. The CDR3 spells CSARGGMGQGKGNQPQHF. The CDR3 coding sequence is TGCAGTGCTAGAGGGGGCATGGGACAGGGAAAAGGCAATCAGCCCCAGCATTTT.

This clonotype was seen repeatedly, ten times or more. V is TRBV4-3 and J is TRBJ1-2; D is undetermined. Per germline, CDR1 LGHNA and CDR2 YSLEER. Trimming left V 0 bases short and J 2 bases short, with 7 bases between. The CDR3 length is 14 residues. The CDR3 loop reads CASSQEVRNYGYTF. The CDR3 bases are TGCGCCAGCAGCCAAGAAGTACGGAACTATGGCTACACCTTC.

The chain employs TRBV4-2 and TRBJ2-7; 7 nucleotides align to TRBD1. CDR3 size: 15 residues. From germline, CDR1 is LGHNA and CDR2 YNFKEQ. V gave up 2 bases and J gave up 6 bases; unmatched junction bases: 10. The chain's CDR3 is CASSQPDRVGVEQYF. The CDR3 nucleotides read TGTGCCAGCAGCCAACCCGACAGGGTCGGGGTCGAGCAGTACTTC.

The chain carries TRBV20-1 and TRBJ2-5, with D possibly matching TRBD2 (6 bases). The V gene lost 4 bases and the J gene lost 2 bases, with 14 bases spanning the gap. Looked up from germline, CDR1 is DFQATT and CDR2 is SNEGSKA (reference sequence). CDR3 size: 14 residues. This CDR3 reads CSATGGVLQETQYF. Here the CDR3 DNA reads TGCAGTGCTACAGGAGGGGTACTTCAAGAGACCCAGTACTTC.

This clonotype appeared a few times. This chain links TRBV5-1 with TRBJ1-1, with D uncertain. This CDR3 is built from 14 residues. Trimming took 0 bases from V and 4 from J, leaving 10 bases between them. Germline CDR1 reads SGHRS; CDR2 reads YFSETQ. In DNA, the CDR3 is TGCGCCAGCAGCTTGGTCTCGTCGGGCACTGAAGCTTTCTTT. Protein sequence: CASSLVSSGTEAFF.

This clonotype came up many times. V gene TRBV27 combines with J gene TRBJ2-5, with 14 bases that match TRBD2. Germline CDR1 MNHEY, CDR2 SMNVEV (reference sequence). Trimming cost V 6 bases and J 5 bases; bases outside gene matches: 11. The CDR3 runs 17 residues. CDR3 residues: CASSRGLAGALVETQYF. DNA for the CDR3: TGTGCCAGCAGCCGGGGACTAGCGGGAGCTTTGGTGGAGACCCAGTACTTC.

DNA for the CDR3: TGTGCCTGGAGTAGAGACAGGGTCGGAGGCTACACCTTC. The encoded protein is CAWSRDRVGGYTF. The chain carries TRBV30 and TRBJ1-2, with 7 nucleotides matching TRBD1. Germline loops: CDR1 GTSNPN, CDR2 SVGIG (reference sequence). The CDR3 is made up of 13 amino acids. Trimming at V came to 2 bases and at J to 8 bases, leaving 8 bases not matched to a gene. Complete variable domain (other parts from reference TRBV30 and TRBJ1-2): SQTIHQWPATLVQPVGSPLSLECTVEGTSNPNLYWYRQAAGRGLQLLFYSVGIGQISSEVPQNLSASRPQDRQFILSSKKLLLSDSGFYLCAWSRDRVGGYTFGSGTRLTVV.

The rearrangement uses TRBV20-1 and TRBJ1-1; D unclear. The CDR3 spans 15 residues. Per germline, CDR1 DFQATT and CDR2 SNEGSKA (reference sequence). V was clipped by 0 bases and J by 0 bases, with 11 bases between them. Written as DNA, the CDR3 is TGCAGTGCTAGAGATCCTTTGACGATGAACACTGAAGCTTTCTTT. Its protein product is CSARDPLTMNTEAFF.

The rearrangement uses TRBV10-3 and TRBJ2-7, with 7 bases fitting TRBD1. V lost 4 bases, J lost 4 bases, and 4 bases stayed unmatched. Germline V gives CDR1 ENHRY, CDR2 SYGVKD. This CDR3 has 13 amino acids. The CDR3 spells CAISVGQRYEQYF. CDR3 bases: TGTGCCATCAGTGTGGGACAGAGATACGAGCAGTACTTC.

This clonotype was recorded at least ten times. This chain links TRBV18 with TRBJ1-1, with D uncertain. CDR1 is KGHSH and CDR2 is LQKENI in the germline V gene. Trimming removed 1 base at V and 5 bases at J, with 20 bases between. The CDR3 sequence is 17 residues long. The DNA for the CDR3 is TGTGCCAGCTCACCACTCAGCGGGAGTTCGATAAGGACTGAAGCTTTCTTT. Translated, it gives CASSPLSGSSIRTEAFF.

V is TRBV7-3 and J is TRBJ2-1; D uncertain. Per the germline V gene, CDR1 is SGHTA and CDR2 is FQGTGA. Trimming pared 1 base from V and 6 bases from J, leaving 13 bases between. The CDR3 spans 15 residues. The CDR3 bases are TGTGCCAGCAGCTTAAACTCTGGTGGGCCCAATGAGCAGTTCTTC. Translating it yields CASSLNSGGPNEQFF. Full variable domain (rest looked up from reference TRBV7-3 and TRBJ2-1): GAGVSQTPSNKVTEKGKYVELRCDPISGHTALYWYRQSLGQGPEFLIYFQGTGAADDSGLPNDRFFAVRPEGSVSTLKIQRTERGDSAVYLCASSLNSGGPNEQFFGPGTRLTVL.

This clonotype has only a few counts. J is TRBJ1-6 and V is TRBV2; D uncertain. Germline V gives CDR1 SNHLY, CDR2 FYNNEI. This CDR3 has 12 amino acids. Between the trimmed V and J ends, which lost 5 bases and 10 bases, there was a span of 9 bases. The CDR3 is CASSPTVSPLHF. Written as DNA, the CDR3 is TGTGCCAGCAGTCCGACGGTATCACCCCTCCACTTT.

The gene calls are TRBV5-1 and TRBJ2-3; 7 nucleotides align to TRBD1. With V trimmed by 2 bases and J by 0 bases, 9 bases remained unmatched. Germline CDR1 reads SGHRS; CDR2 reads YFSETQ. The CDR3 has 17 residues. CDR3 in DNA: TGCGCCAGCAGCTTACCCTCCGGGACAGTTAGCACAGATACGCAGTATTTT. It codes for CASSLPSGTVSTDTQYF.

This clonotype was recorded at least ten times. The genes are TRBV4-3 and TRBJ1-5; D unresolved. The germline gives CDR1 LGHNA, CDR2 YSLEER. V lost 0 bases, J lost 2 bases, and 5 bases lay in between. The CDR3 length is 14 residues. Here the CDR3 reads CASSQDFRNQPQHF. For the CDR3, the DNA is TGCGCCAGCAGCCAAGATTTCCGCAATCAGCCCCAGCATTTT.

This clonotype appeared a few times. CDR3 sequence (DNA): TGTGCCAGCAGTTATGGGACTAGGAGTGGTAATGAGCAGTTCTTC. It yields the protein CASSYGTRSGNEQFF. This chain links TRBV6-5 with TRBJ2-1; TRBD2 matches 8 bases. The CDR3 extends over 15 amino acids. Germline V gene lookup returns CDR1 MNHEY and CDR2 SVGAGI. Losses at the gene ends were 3 bases for V and 7 bases for J; bases not matched to a gene: 8.

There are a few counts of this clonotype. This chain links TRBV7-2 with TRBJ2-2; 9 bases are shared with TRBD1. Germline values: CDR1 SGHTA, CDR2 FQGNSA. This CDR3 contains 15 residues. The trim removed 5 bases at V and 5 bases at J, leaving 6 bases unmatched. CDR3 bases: TGTGCCAGCAGCCAAGGACAGGGGTGGACCGGGGAGCTGTTTTTT. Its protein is CASSQGQGWTGELFF.